This T cell receptor beta chain comes out of a study of graft-versus-host responses after intestinal transplantation. Overall study: Recipients obtained multivisceral, liver-intestinal, or isolated intestinal transplants. The whole recipient group had anti-thymocyte globulin induction followed by tacrolimus and steroids for around 3 years.

CDR3 length: 16 residues. The V gene lost 0 bases and the J gene lost 11 bases, with 17 bases spanning the gap. Germline CDR1 and CDR2: LGHNT and FRNRAP. Study-wide results and limits: Researchers found peak circulating GvH clone levels linked to early post-transplant HvG declines. Detection of GvH clones occurred in recipient marrow, and some had their first appearance in ileum or blood.

To note about this clone: Antigen: not known.

Some clones are missing from TCRdb's copy, which holds only in-frame ones; the method was immunoSEQ multiplex PCR. Altogether 50,000 to 55,000 clones are present, around 89% being singletons, with the ten largest covering over 0.55%. V usage is TRBV12-5 and J usage is TRBJ1-6; unclear D gene. Sequencing was performed on unstimulated CD4+ T cells sorted from spleen or lymph node cells, taken before transplant. The clonotype originates from a human donor who was the organ donor for an intestinal transplant. CDR3 sequence reads: CASGLVHSGFGPPLHF. DNA of the CDR3: TGTGCTAGTGGTTTGGTACATTCGGGGTTCGGGCCACCCCTCCACTTT. Full variable domain (remainder filled in from reference TRBV12-5 and TRBJ1-6): DARVTQTPRHKVTEMGQEVTMRCQPILGHNTVFWYRQTMMQGLELLAYFRNRAPLDDSGMPKDRFSAEMPDATLATLKIQPSEPRDSAVYFCASGLVHSGFGPPLHFGNGTRLTVT.